This TCR beta chain comes out of a study of monozygotic twins with inflammatory bowel disease. The V gene's germline CDR1 is DFQATT and CDR2 SNEGSKA (reference sequence). CDR3 length: 19 residues. From the 5' RACE reads, TCRdb lists one entry per CDR3 protein and no DNA. This sample contains approximately 400,000 distinct CDR3 sequences. Sequencing used blood. The TCR comes from a human donor with ulcerative colitis or Crohn's disease, or a healthy co-twin of an affected twin (not recorded which). The V call is TRBV20-1, the J call TRBJ2-1; there is no DNA to check the TCRdb D call of TRBD2. The chain's CDR3 is CSGKPGGLAGILLIDEQFF.